Shown below are 18 T cell receptor beta chains from a single sample sequenced in a study of radiotherapy plus CTLA-4 blockade in lung cancer. Sequenced by immunoSEQ multiplex PCR; TCRdb stores in-frame clones only, minus some. The sample shows some 66,000 clones, approximately 82% of them seen only once. Sample: peripheral blood, taken from a patient treated with radiotherapy plus ipilimumab. Every receptor here comes from a human donor with non-small cell lung cancer who had a partial response to radiotherapy plus ipilimumab.

This chain connects TRBV30 to TRBJ2-3; 9 bases match TRBD2. Germline trimming cut 2 bases from V and 1 base from J; bases unmatched to any gene: 1. This CDR3 is 14 amino acids long. Germline V CDR1 and CDR2: GTSNPN, SVGIG (reference sequence). The CDR3 DNA follows: TGTGCCTGGAGTTGGACTAGCGGCACAGATACGCAGTATTTT. Its translation is CAWSWTSGTDTQYF.

This chain uses TRBV27 with TRBJ2-1, with TRBD2 as a possible D gene (5 bases). The CDR3 runs 13 residues. CDR1 and CDR2 (germline): MNHEY, SMNVEV (reference sequence). Trimming removed 5 bases at V and 9 bases at J, with 14 bases between. The CDR3: CASSPTAAGEQFF. The DNA of the CDR3 is TGTGCCAGCAGTCCCACCGCGGCGGGTGAGCAGTTCTTC.

This clone was seen just once. The chain joins TRBV10-3 to TRBJ2-5, with TRBD1 identical over 9 bases. Germline CDR1 reads ENHRY; CDR2 reads SYGVKD. The CDR3 is 15 residues long. V shed 6 bases and J 2 bases; nucleotides not matched to a gene: 7. The CDR3 nucleotides read TGTGCCATCAGGCAGGGACAGGGAGGGCAAGAGACCCAGTACTTC. This codes for CAIRQGQGGQETQYF.

The V and J genes are TRBV5-1 and TRBJ1-2; D may be TRBD1 (5 bases). The V end lost 5 bases, the J end lost 3 bases, and 11 bases lay between the germline ends. Germline lookup yields CDR1 SGHRS and CDR2 YFSETQ. This CDR3 comprises 13 residues. The DNA of the CDR3 is TGCGCCAGCAGTTCTGACAGTGACTATGGCTACACCTTC. Its translation is CASSSDSDYGYTF.

This chain uses TRBV7-9 with TRBJ2-3; possible D gene TRBD2, 6 bases. Germline loops: CDR1 SEHNR, CDR2 FQNEAQ (reference sequence). V gave up 6 bases and J gave up 4 bases, with 11 bases separating them. The CDR3 contains 13 residues. CDR3 bases: TGTGCCAGCAGTTCCAGCGGGCCAGATACGCAGTATTTT. This gives the protein CASSSSGPDTQYF.

The chain couples TRBV10-2 to TRBJ1-3; D possibly corresponds to TRBD1 (5 bases). Germline V lookup: CDR1 WSHSY, CDR2 SAAADI. The CDR3 totals 14 residues. Trimming took off 3 bases at V and 4 bases at J, with 10 bases between the two ends. DNA of the CDR3: TGCGCCAGCAGTGATCTTCCAGGGGGAAACACCATATATTTT. It is translated as CASSDLPGGNTIYF.

The chain recombines TRBV20-1 with TRBJ1-1, with 10 positions matching TRBD1. In germline, CDR1 is DFQATT, CDR2 SNEGSKA (reference sequence). The CDR3 sequence is 11 residues long. The chain's CDR3 is CGGQGGREAFF. The CDR3 nucleotides are TGCGGAGGACAGGGGGGTAGGGAAGCTTTCTTT.

The V call is TRBV5-6, the J call TRBJ1-2, with 9 bases identical to TRBD1. CDR3 length: 14 residues. Germline V gene data show CDR1 as SGHDT and CDR2 as YYEEEE. V trimming: 4 bases; J trimming: 3 bases; junction bases outside the gene matches: 4. CDR3: CASSPDRGYYGYTF. The CDR3 DNA follows: TGTGCCAGCAGCCCGGACAGGGGCTACTATGGCTACACCTTC.

This chain connects TRBV19 to TRBJ2-1; TRBD1 matches 7 bases. The CDR3 covers 13 residues. Germline CDR1 and CDR2: LNHDA and SQIVND (reference sequence). V was pared by 4 bases and J by 6 bases, with 3 bases of the junction left unmatched. The CDR3 loop reads CASSKGQANEQFF. The CDR3 DNA is TGTGCCAGTAGTAAAGGACAGGCCAATGAGCAGTTCTTC.

CDR3: CASIPTSGGFLSSYEQYF. In DNA, the CDR3 is TGTGCCAGCATTCCGACTAGCGGGGGCTTCCTTAGCTCCTACGAGCAGTACTTC. This sequence joins TRBV28 and TRBJ2-5; TRBD2 matches 12 bases. The J call could be wrong; TRBJ2-7 is a better fit for the DNA end. Germline CDR1 reads MDHEN; CDR2 reads SYDVKM. The CDR3 is 18 residues long.

This clone was recorded once. This chain joins TRBV6-4 and TRBJ1-5; a possible D gene is TRBD1 (5 bases). The V and J ends lost 8 bases and 2 bases respectively, with 16 bases between them. CDR1 is MRHNA, CDR2 SNTAGT, per germline. The CDR3 covers 15 residues. Here the CDR3 reads CASGSLDRGNQPQHF. The CDR3 DNA reads TGTGCCAGCGGGTCTCTAGACAGAGGCAATCAGCCCCAGCATTTT.

J is TRBJ1-1 and V is TRBV13; possibly TRBD1 for D (6 bases). The V and J ends lost 5 bases and 4 bases respectively, with 11 bases between them. Germline V lookup: CDR1 PRHDT, CDR2 FYEKMQ (reference sequence). The CDR3 is 13 amino acids. CDR3 region: CASSAYRATEAFF. In DNA form, the CDR3 reads TGTGCCAGCAGCGCCTACAGGGCCACTGAAGCTTTCTTT.

This chain connects TRBV16 to TRBJ1-5; 7 nucleotides line up with TRBD1. Germline-derived CDR1 and CDR2 are KGHSY and FQNENV. V lost 0 bases and J lost 6; bases outside the gene matches: 5. This CDR3 has 15 residues. DNA of the CDR3: TGTGCCAGCAGCCAATCCGGGCAGGGGGGTCAGCCCCAGCATTTT. It translates to CASSQSGQGGQPQHF.

This clone has only one observation. The V gene is TRBV13, the J gene TRBJ1-2; no definite D call. From germline, CDR1 is PRHDT and CDR2 FYEKMQ (reference sequence). The CDR3 length is 15 residues. The germline V and J ends were trimmed by 5 bases and 7 bases, with 20 bases remaining between them. The CDR3 bases are TGTGCCAGCAGCCAATTCCGGATTAGCTTGGGTGGCTACACCTTC. Its protein is CASSQFRISLGGYTF.

The J gene is TRBJ2-1, the V gene TRBV2; 11 nucleotides match TRBD2. The CDR3 spans 15 residues. Germline CDR1 and CDR2: SNHLY and FYNNEI. The V and J ends lost 5 bases and 5 bases, in that order; junction bases with no gene match: 5. CDR3 coding DNA: TGTGCCAGCAGTAAGCCGGGACTAGCGGACAATGAGCAGTTCTTC. Protein sequence: CASSKPGLADNEQFF.

This clone has a handful of counts. This rearrangement joins TRBV18 to TRBJ2-7, with 10 nucleotides matching TRBD1. V shed 2 bases and J 5 bases; nucleotides not matched to a gene: 3. CDR3 size: 14 residues. Germline V gene sequence: CDR1 KGHSH, CDR2 LQKENI. CDR3 loop: CASSPTGTGDEQYF. Written as DNA, the CDR3 is TGTGCCAGCTCACCAACCGGGACAGGGGACGAGCAGTACTTC.

J is TRBJ1-1 and V is TRBV28; D gene uncertain. V shed 8 bases and J shed 8 bases, with 12 bases lying between them. The CDR3 consists of 11 residues. Germline assignment: CDR1 MDHEN and CDR2 SYDVKM. The CDR3 is CASHDTSEAFF. The DNA for the CDR3 is TGTGCCAGCCACGATACGAGCGAAGCTTTCTTT.

In this sample, this clone turned up a few times. This chain links TRBV28 with TRBJ2-1, with 12 nucleotides matching TRBD2. CDR3 size: 17 residues. V lost 0 bases and J lost 9; bases outside the gene matches: 9. Germline V gene lookup returns CDR1 MDHEN and CDR2 SYDVKM. CDR3 nucleotide sequence: TGTGCCAGCAGTTTATGGGTGCTAGCGGGAGGGCCTGGTGAGCAGTTCTTC. Its protein is CASSLWVLAGGPGEQFF.